The 7 T cell receptor beta chains in this list originate from one sample, sequenced in a study of blood T cell repertoires in COVID-19. The table came from immunoSEQ multiplex PCR; TCRdb's copy has only in-frame clones and leaves some out. The sample contains about 110,000 clones, less than 85% of which appear only once. Sequencing used peripheral blood. The source of these receptors is an older man with active or convalescent COVID-19.

The V and J genes are TRBV11-2 and TRBJ1-1; the D is unclear. The CDR3 covers 14 residues. V was clipped by 1 base and J by 1 base, with 7 bases between them. Germline CDR1 is SGHAT and CDR2 is FQNNGV. CDR3 DNA sequence: TGTGCCAGCAGCTTAGGTGGCAGGAACACTGAAGCTTTCTTT. It specifies CASSLGGRNTEAFF. The whole variable domain, filled in from reference TRBV11-2 and TRBJ1-1, reads EAGVAQSPRYKIIEKRQSVAFWCNPISGHATLYWYQQILGQGPKLLIQFQNNGVVDDSQLPKDRFSAERLKGVDSTLKIQPAKLEDSAVYLCASSLGGRNTEAFFGQGTRLTVV.

In DNA, the CDR3 is TGCGCCAGCAGCTCGACAGGGTACGAGCAGTACTTC. It is translated as CASSSTGYEQYF. The V gene is TRBV5-1, the J gene TRBJ2-7; TRBD1 matches at 7 bases. This CDR3 comprises 12 residues. V lost 3 bases and J lost 4; bases outside the gene matches: 1. Germline CDR1 SGHRS, CDR2 YFSETQ.

The rearrangement uses TRBV5-1 and TRBJ1-5; D gene uncertain. The CDR3 length is 15 residues. Trimming pared 0 bases from V and 3 bases from J, leaving 10 bases between. CDR1 SGHRS and CDR2 YFSETQ come from the germline V gene. The CDR3 reads CASSLAGVFNQPQHF. DNA of the CDR3: TGCGCCAGCAGCTTGGCCGGAGTCTTCAATCAGCCCCAGCATTTT.

The chain has TRBV19 and TRBJ2-7, with D possibly TRBD2 on 5 matching bases. The V and J ends lost 8 bases and 7 bases respectively, with 18 bases between them. This CDR3 is 13 amino acids long. The germline V gene has CDR1 LNHDA and CDR2 SQIVND (reference sequence). The CDR3, as DNA: TGTGCCAGTCGTGAAGCCCTACGGGGAGAGCAGTACTTC. Translation gives CASREALRGEQYF.

CDR3 sequence reads: CASIQGTSGTGEQFF. Here the CDR3 DNA reads TGTGCCAGCATCCAAGGGACTAGCGGGACCGGTGAGCAGTTCTTC. J is TRBJ2-1 and V is TRBV6-5, with 13 bases matching TRBD2. This CDR3 region has 15 residues. The germline gives CDR1 MNHEY, CDR2 SVGAGI. The V and J ends lost 7 bases and 9 bases, in that order; junction bases with no gene match: 9.

The chain has TRBV28 and TRBJ2-3, with D possibly being TRBD1 (5 bases). V gave up 2 bases and J gave up 5 bases, with 14 bases separating them. Germline CDR1 is MDHEN and CDR2 is SYDVKM. The CDR3 runs to 15 residues. The CDR3 DNA is TGTGCCAGCAGTTTAAGCCAGGGTTATGAAGATACGCAGTATTTT. Translation: CASSLSQGYEDTQYF.

The chain joins TRBV11-3 to TRBJ2-3; 8 bases line up with TRBD1. The CDR3 loop spans 15 amino acids. The ends lost 1 base at V and 4 bases at J; junction bases unmatched: 4. Looked up from germline, CDR1 is SGHNT and CDR2 is YENEEA. CDR3 loop: CASSLGGTGSDTQYF. The CDR3 DNA reads TGTGCCAGCAGCTTAGGGGGGACAGGCTCAGATACGCAGTATTTT. The full variable domain, in which reference TRBV11-3 and TRBJ2-3 provide the parts outside the CDR3, is EAGVVQSPRYKIIEKKQPVAFWCNPISGHNTLYWYLQNLGQGPELLIRYENEEAVDDSQLPKDRFSAERLKGVDSTLKIQPAELGDSAVYLCASSLGGTGSDTQYFGPGTRLTVL.